This is a list of T cell receptor beta chains from one sample in a study of T-cell memory formation after mild COVID-19. TCRdb re-called the 5' RACE reads with MiXCR, one entry per CDR3 protein. The sample lists around 390,000 distinct CDR3 sequences, about a sixth occurring once. Sample: PBMCs or a T cell subset sorted from them (not recorded which). The receptors stem from a man aged 18 to 35 who had mild COVID-19 (a few samples of this study predate the infection). Cell type and time point are not known. Each CDR3 is given with its conserved first and last residue. Each record gives: J gene, V gene, CDR3 protein.

TRBJ2-2,TRBV10-3,CAITTQDVNTGELFF
TRBJ2-3,TRBV10-3,CAISERTSRSTDTQYF
TRBJ2-3,TRBV5-1,CASSFTGHDTQYF
TRBJ2-1,TRBV19,CASSTSRGTYNEQFF
TRBJ2-7,TRBV5-1,CASSPAGNARSYEQYF
TRBJ2-7,TRBV6-7,CASSYSTSGGSDSYEQYF
TRBJ1-2,TRBV6-5,CASTSPGQTAGYTF
TRBJ2-3,TRBV11-2,CASSIGRSTDTQYF
TRBJ2-3,TRBV19,CASGTSGVSTDTQYF
TRBJ2-7,TRBV7-2,CASLPGTGGVEQYF
TRBJ2-3,TRBV18,CASSPPSAASTDTQYF
TRBJ2-5,TRBV2,CASSATERGDQETQYF
TRBJ2-5,TRBV28,CASTPSGGLQETQYF
TRBJ2-5,TRBV4-3,CASSQSRTSGGETQYF
TRBJ2-3,TRBV4-3,CASSQDRALPADTQYF
TRBJ1-1,TRBV20-1,CSAQRGRTEAFF
TRBJ2-2,TRBV29-1,CSVGAETGELFF
TRBJ2-7,TRBV7-6,CASSSREHGLYEQYF
TRBJ1-6,TRBV18,CASSPGHLFPLHF
TRBJ1-5,TRBV2,CASSEARGNQPQHF
TRBJ2-5,TRBV4-1,CASSQYGTGGETQYF
TRBJ1-5,TRBV28,CASSLGRDSRPQHF
TRBJ2-7,TRBV6-1,CASRTTLGDEQYF